Sequencing of this T cell receptor beta chain was carried out in a study of cytomegalovirus exposure and HLA in healthy donors. The CDR3 consists of 13 residues. Between the trimmed V and J ends, which lost 0 bases and 5 bases, there was a span of 6 bases. Germline CDR1 and CDR2: SGHRS and YFSETQ. PCR involved 60 Vbeta and 13 Jbeta primers. The method was immunoSEQ multiplex PCR; TCRdb's version includes in-frame clones alone and lacks a portion of them. The sample carries around 160,000 clones, 60% to 85% recorded once. The study's findings and limits: TCR beta V- and J-gene trimming was later associated with a missense DCLRE1C variant.

In regard to this clone: No antigen is known for it.

The specimen sequenced was PBMCs. The TCR originated in a man in his forties in good health and CMV-seropositive. J is TRBJ1-5 and V is TRBV5-1, with a weak D call TRBD1 (5 bases). Written as DNA, the CDR3 is TGCGCCAGCAGCTTGGGGGGCCATCAGCCCCAGCATTTT. Amino acids: CASSLGGHQPQHF.